One sample yielded the 16 T cell receptor beta chains listed below, sequenced in a study of blood T cells in healthy people across ages. The second PCR ran about 6 to 11 cycles with a sample-barcoded 5' primer and J-beta primers. TCRdb ran MiXCR on the 5' RACE reads and lists one entry per CDR3 protein. The sample has about 640,000 distinct CDR3 sequences, approximately 59% seen once. Sequencing was performed on blood. The receptor set was obtained from a man in his 60s in good health.

Note on this clonotype: The junction departs from germline at one end; a sequencing error may be responsible. The gene calls are TRBV24-1 and TRBJ2-1; D call uncertain. This CDR3 region has 17 residues. Germline CDR1 and CDR2: KGHDR and SFDVKD. This chain's CDR3 is CAASAASLSGAYNEQFF. The CDR3 DNA reads TGCGCCGCCAGTGCCGCCTCCCTTTCGGGCGCCTACAATGAGCAGTTCTTC.

The V gene is TRBV5-1, the J gene TRBJ2-3; the match to TRBD1 covers 9 bases. The germline gives CDR1 SGHRS, CDR2 YFSETQ. The CDR3 runs 15 residues. Trimming removed 5 bases from V and 0 bases from J; junction bases left unmatched: 4. The CDR3 DNA is TGCGCCAGCAGGGGACAGGGCCAGAGCACAGATACGCAGTATTTT. It yields the protein CASRGQGQSTDTQYF.

The CDR3 DNA is TGTGCCAGCAGTTTAGCGCGTGGTGTCTCACCCCTCCACTTT. Translation: CASSLARGVSPLHF. The chain links TRBV12-3 or TRBV12-4 to TRBJ1-6; D remains unclear. Trimming removed 0 bases at V and 10 bases at J, with 10 bases between. The CDR3 spans 14 residues.

The chain employs TRBV11-2 and TRBJ1-1; 7 bases align to TRBD1. Germline V gene data show CDR1 as SGHAT and CDR2 as FQNNGV. Losses at the gene ends were 4 bases for V and 3 bases for J; bases not matched to a gene: 11. This CDR3 comprises 16 residues. CDR3 sequence (DNA): TGTGCCAGCAGCTCCCTAACGTCGACAGGGTACACTGAAGCTTTCTTT. Translation gives CASSSLTSTGYTEAFF.

The V and J genes are TRBV11-2 and TRBJ2-1; D possibly corresponds to TRBD1 (6 bases). The V end lost 8 bases, the J end lost 6 bases, and 8 bases lay between the germline ends. There are 11 residues in the CDR3. Germline V CDR1 and CDR2: SGHAT, FQNNGV. The CDR3 region is CASEGGNEQFF. The CDR3 bases are TGTGCCAGCGAAGGGGGCAATGAGCAGTTCTTC.

This clonotype was recorded a few times. The chain carries TRBV6-2 or TRBV6-3 and TRBJ2-4, with D perhaps matching TRBD1 or TRBD2 (6 bases each). Germline-derived CDR1 and CDR2 are MNHEY and SVGEGT. The ends were cut back, 6 bases at V and 1 base at J, with 25 bases in the middle. The CDR3 length is 19 residues. CDR3 amino acids: CASRSQPGQTGEAKNIQYF. The CDR3 DNA reads as TGTGCCAGCAGATCCCAGCCGGGACAAACGGGAGAGGCCAAAAACATTCAGTACTTC.

Written as DNA, the CDR3 is TGTGCCAGCAGTCCAGGCGGGGGGGCGGACAATGAGCAGTTCTTC. Translation: CASSPGGGADNEQFF. The gene calls are TRBV9 and TRBJ2-1; TRBD2 matches 9 bases. Germline CDR1 reads SGDLS; CDR2 reads YYNGEE. With 5 bases clipped from V and 5 bases from J, the junction kept 8 bases outside the gene matches. CDR3 length: 15 residues.

This clonotype was counted between two and nine times. The chain carries TRBV4-1 and TRBJ2-1; 8 bases match TRBD2. The CDR3 is 13 amino acids. Losses at the gene ends were 0 bases for V and 13 bases for J; bases not matched to a gene: 5. CDR1 is MGHRA, CDR2 YSYEKL, per germline. CDR3 bases: TGCGCCAGCAGCCAAGATGAGCGGGGGAGTCAGTTCTTC. Translated: CASSQDERGSQFF.

This clonotype appeared once. The rearrangement links TRBV6-5 to TRBJ2-6, with D tentatively TRBD2 (5 bases). CDR1 and CDR2 (germline): MNHEY, SVGAGI. V was pared by 4 bases and J by 0 bases, with 13 bases between. The CDR3 length is 17 residues. The CDR3 here is CASSWERRPSGANVLTF. The DNA of the CDR3 is TGTGCCAGCAGTTGGGAGAGACGGCCCTCTGGGGCCAACGTCCTGACTTTC.

The chain links TRBV3-1 to TRBJ2-5, with TRBD2 matching 7 bases. This CDR3 is 15 amino acids long. CDR1 and CDR2 from the germline V gene are LGHDT and YNNKEL (reference sequence). V lost 1 base, J lost 5 bases, and 7 bases stayed unmatched. The CDR3, as DNA: TGTGCCAGCAGCCAAGCGGACTGGCGGGGGGAGACCCAGTACTTC. This sequence encodes CASSQADWRGETQYF.

The gene calls are TRBV20-1 and TRBJ2-3, with 9 bases matching TRBD1. V was clipped by 3 bases and J by 5 bases; unmatched bases: 9. Germline lookup yields CDR1 DFQATT and CDR2 SNEGSKA (reference sequence). This CDR3 region has 15 residues. The CDR3 nucleotides read TGCAGTGCTAGGGACACAGGGGGCACCGGAGATACGCAGTATTTT. It translates to CSARDTGGTGDTQYF.

Ten or more counts support this clonotype. The chain couples TRBV7-2 to TRBJ2-3, with D uncertain. The CDR3 has 12 residues. V gave up 3 bases and J gave up 6 bases, with 7 bases separating them. Germline CDR1 and CDR2: SGHTA and FQGNSA. The DNA of the CDR3 is TGTGCCAGCAGCTTTTATGGGGATACGCAGTATTTT. Amino acids: CASSFYGDTQYF. Drawing the rest from reference TRBV7-2 and TRBJ2-3, the complete variable domain is GAGVSQSPSNKVTEKGKDVELRCDPISGHTALYWYRQSLGQGLEFLIYFQGNSAPDKSGLPSDRFSAERTGGSVSTLTIQRTQQEDSAVYLCASSFYGDTQYFGPGTRLTVL.

With regard to this clonotype: One end of the junction does not line up with germline, which may come from a read error. V gene TRBV5-6 combines with J gene TRBJ1-4, with TRBD1 matching over 7 bases. Germline V gene sequence: CDR1 SGHDT, CDR2 YYEEEE. The CDR3 consists of 15 residues. CDR3 sequence (DNA): TGTGCCAGCAGCTTCGGGCCGGCAGGGGGTGAAGAACTGTTTTTT. This gives the protein CASSFGPAGGEELFF.

In this sample, this clonotype turned up once. The V and J genes are TRBV20-1 and TRBJ2-7; unclear D gene. The V gene lost 1 base and the J gene lost 3 bases, with 7 bases spanning the gap. This CDR3 spans 12 amino acids. Per the germline V gene, CDR1 is DFQATT and CDR2 is SNEGSKA (reference sequence). The DNA of the CDR3 is TGCAGTGCTAGAGTTAGAGTCTACGAGCAGTACTTC. Amino acids: CSARVRVYEQYF.

The rearrangement joins TRBV9 to TRBJ2-3; TRBD2 agrees at 11 bases. The germline gives CDR1 SGDLS, CDR2 YYNGEE. This CDR3 contains 17 residues. Unmatched junction bases numbered 5, after V lost 0 bases and J lost 2 bases. CDR3: CASSVETSGGFTDTQYF. In DNA form, the CDR3 reads TGTGCCAGCAGCGTAGAAACTAGCGGGGGTTTCACAGATACGCAGTATTTT.

This clonotype showed up just a few times. The chain employs TRBV6-2 or TRBV6-3 and TRBJ2-2, with 9 bases lining up with TRBD1. V lost 6 bases and J lost 4; bases outside the gene matches: 3. This CDR3 has 14 amino acids. Germline assignment: CDR1 MNHEY and CDR2 SVGEGT. The chain's CDR3 is CASRQGAITGELFF. DNA for the CDR3: TGTGCCAGCAGACAGGGGGCTATCACCGGGGAGCTGTTTTTT.